A selection of T cell receptor beta chains follows, all from one sample in a study of radiotherapy plus CTLA-4 blockade in lung cancer. Generated by immunoSEQ multiplex PCR, the TCRdb table keeps only in-frame clones and is missing some. The table lists about 24,000 clones, approximately 74% of them singletons. The source was peripheral blood, collected from a patient treated with radiotherapy plus ipilimumab. The receptors derive from a human donor with non-small cell lung cancer whose response to radiotherapy plus ipilimumab could not be evaluated. Both conserved end residues are part of each CDR3. The D gene is left open where the match is weak. Part of the rows lack a size; the others show once, few, many or a class for expanded clones.

>-|TRBV7-9|-|TRBJ1-2
TGTGCCAGCAGCTTAGGCAACAGTAACTATGGCTACACCTTC
CASSLGNSNYGYTF
>TRBD1|TRBV7-3|-|TRBJ1-1
TGTGCCAGCAGTTTAGGATCGACAGGGTCTGAAGCTTTCTTT
CASSLGSTGSEAFF
>-|TRBV28|-|TRBJ1-5
TGTGCCAGCAGTTTAGGGGTCCGGCGGGATCAGCCCCAGCATTTT
CASSLGVRRDQPQHF
>-|TRBV28|-|TRBJ1-1
TGTGCCAGCAGTGTTGGGGGGGGCGAGAACACTGAAGCTTTCTTT
CASSVGGGENTEAFF
>-|TRBV7-9|-|TRBJ2-1
TGTGCCAGCAGCTTAGTTCTTGAGCAGTTCTTC
CASSLVLEQFF
>-|TRBV9|-|TRBJ1-1
TGTGCCAGCAGCGTAGGGATAGGGAGGACTGAAGCTTTCTTT
CASSVGIGRTEAFF
>-|TRBV10-3|-|TRBJ2-7
TGTGCCATCAGTGAGTCTGGGGCGCAGGGCTACGAGCAGTACTTC
CAISESGAQGYEQYF
>TRBD1|TRBV5-1|once|TRBJ2-3
TGCGCCAGCAGCGGGGGACAGTGGGAGTCTTCAGATACGCAGTATTTT
CASSGGQWESSDTQYF
>TRBD1|TRBV6-1|-|TRBJ2-7
TGTGCCAGCAGTGCCCTGGCGACAGGGGCTTACGAGCAGTACTTC
CASSALATGAYEQYF
>-|TRBV10-3|-|TRBJ2-4
TGTGCCACGAGGGCGGAAGAACTCAAAAACATTCAGTACTTC
CATRAEELKNIQYF
>TRBD1|TRBV2|-|TRBJ1-5
TGTGCCAGCAGTGTACTGACAGGGAATCAGCCCCAGCATTTT
CASSVLTGNQPQHF
>-|TRBV28|-|TRBJ1-5
TGTGCCAGCAGTGCTCAACAGGGAAATAGTCAGCCCCAGCATTTT
CASSAQQGNSQPQHF
>TRBD2|TRBV6-5|-|TRBJ2-7
TGTGCCAGCAGACCTCCGGGACTAGCCTACGAGCAGTACTTC
CASRPPGLAYEQYF
>TRBD1|TRBV28|-|TRBJ1-4
TGTGCCAGCAGTGCTCCGGGACAGGGAGATGAAAAACTGTTTTTT
CASSAPGQGDEKLFF
>TRBD1|TRBV19|-|TRBJ1-1
TGTGCCAGTAGTATCCGGGGACAGATGAACACTGAAGCTTTCTTT
CASSIRGQMNTEAFF
>TRBD2|TRBV7-3|-|TRBJ2-3
TGTGCCAGCAGCTGGATAGCGGGGGGGGATACGCAGTATTTT
CASSWIAGGDTQYF
>TRBD2|TRBV2|-|TRBJ2-3
TGTGCCGGCAGTCGGACTAGTAGTACAGATACGCAGTATTTT
CAGSRTSSTDTQYF
>TRBD2|TRBV2|-|TRBJ2-7
TGTGCCAGCACGATGGCAGGGACTACCTACGAGCAGTACTTC
CASTMAGTTYEQYF
>TRBD2|TRBV30|-|TRBJ2-2
TGTGCCTGGAGTGGCCTAGCGGGAGCCGGGGAGCTGTTTTTT
CAWSGLAGAGELFF
>-|TRBV4-3|-|TRBJ2-4
TGCGCCAGCAGCCAAGAGGGAGACATTCAGTACTTC
CASSQEGDIQYF
>TRBD2|TRBV5-1|once|TRBJ2-3
TGCGCCAGCAGCTTGAGCCTAGCGGCAACGCAAGATACGCAGTATTTT
CASSLSLAATQDTQYF
>-|TRBV4-1|-|TRBJ2-7
TGCGCCAGCTCCAGGGGCAGGGAGGGCGAGCAGTACTTC
CASSRGREGEQYF
>-|TRBV9|-|TRBJ1-1
TGTGCCAGCAGCGTAGACCCGCACACCGTGAACACTGAAGCTTTCTTT
CASSVDPHTVNTEAFF
>TRBD2|TRBV5-1|-|TRBJ2-1
TGCGCCAGCAGCTGGACTAGCGGGAGTCCTACCTACAATGAGCAGTTCTTC
CASSWTSGSPTYNEQFF
>-|TRBV9|few|TRBJ2-2
TGTGCCAGCAGCGTAGCTGCGGGCGCCGGGGAGCTGTTTTTT
CASSVAAGAGELFF
>TRBD2|TRBV6-5|few|TRBJ2-1
TGTGCCAGCAGTTCTAGCGGGAAGAGTGAGCAGTTCTTC
CASSSSGKSEQFF
>-|TRBV4-1|-|TRBJ2-5
TGCGCCAGCAGCCAAGGGACATTCCAAGAGACCCAGTACTTC
CASSQGTFQETQYF
>TRBD2|TRBV18|-|TRBJ2-2
TGTGCCAGCTCACCACCTAGCGGGACCGGGGAGCTGTTTTTT
CASSPPSGTGELFF
>-|TRBV4-2|once|TRBJ2-5
TGTGCCAGCAGCCAAGATTTAGGTAGCGGCCAAGAGACCCAGTACTTC
CASSQDLGSGQETQYF
>-|TRBV4-1|-|TRBJ1-2
TGCGCCAGCAGCCCTCGGGGGGACTTAAGCGATCGTGGCTACACCTTC
CASSPRGDLSDRGYTF
>TRBD2|TRBV5-1|-|TRBJ2-1
TGCGCCAGCAGCAATGGCGGGGGAGGGGCCTACAATGAGCAGTTCTTC
CASSNGGGGAYNEQFF
>-|TRBV29-1|few|TRBJ1-4
TGCAGCGCCGGAGGCCCAGGCTGGAATGAAAAACTGTTTTTT
CSAGGPGWNEKLFF
>-|TRBV27|-|TRBJ2-2
TGTGCCAGCAGTCTCCCGGGTGAGCCCACCGGGGAGCTGTTTTTT
CASSLPGEPTGELFF
>-|TRBV5-6|-|TRBJ2-5
TGTGCCAGCAGCAAACAGGTCGGGGAGACCCAGTACTTC
CASSKQVGETQYF
>-|TRBV23-1|once|TRBJ2-3
TGCGCCAGCAGTCAATCGGGGGCAGGGGACACAGATACGCAGTATTTT
CASSQSGAGDTDTQYF
>TRBD1|TRBV5-5|-|TRBJ2-3
TGTGCCAGCAGCCCCGGACAGGGCACAGATACGCAGTATTTT
CASSPGQGTDTQYF
>-|TRBV28|medium-sized|TRBJ2-7
TGTGCCAGCAGTTTCGGGGTTGGCGAGCAGTACTTC
CASSFGVGEQYF
>TRBD1|TRBV7-6|-|TRBJ2-1
TGTGCCAGCAGCTTAGTGGGGACAGGGGATAACTATGAGCAGTTCTTC
CASSLVGTGDNYEQFF
>-|TRBV15|-|TRBJ1-2
TGTGCCACCAGCAGAGATAGACACGCTAACTATGGCTACACCTTC
CATSRDRHANYGYTF
>TRBD1|TRBV2|-|TRBJ2-1
TGTGCCAGCCCTTCCCGGGACAGGCCAAATGAGCAGTTCTTC
CASPSRDRPNEQFF
>-|TRBV27|-|TRBJ1-1
TGTGCCAGCAGTTTAAAGCCAGGGATGAACACTGAAGCTTTCTTT
CASSLKPGMNTEAFF
>-|TRBV9|-|TRBJ2-7
TGTGCCAGCAGCGTAGAATCGTACGGGAGACGCGGCGAGCAGTACTTC
CASSVESYGRRGEQYF
>TRBD1|TRBV23-1|-|TRBJ2-1
TGCGCCAGCAGTCTACTCACGGGACAGGGCTACAATGAGCAGTTCTTC
CASSLLTGQGYNEQFF
>-|TRBV5-1|-|TRBJ2-1
TGCGCCAGCAGCGGCGACCAGGGGCAGTTCGGTCTGTTCTTC
CASSGDQGQFGLFF
>TRBD1|TRBV15|-|TRBJ2-2
TGTGCCACCAGCAGGGGGGACAGCACGGGGACCGGGGAGCTGTTTTTT
CATSRGDSTGTGELFF
>TRBD1|TRBV7-8|once|TRBJ1-5
TGTGCCAGCAGCCTCGTGGGACAGGGGGGGATTTATAGCAATCAGCCCCAGCATTTT
CASSLVGQGGIYSNQPQHF
>TRBD1|TRBV28|-|TRBJ2-4
TGTGCCAGCAGTTCACATCCGGGACAGGGGATCATTCAGTACTTC
CASSSHPGQGIIQYF
>-|TRBV4-1|-|TRBJ2-7
TGCGCCAGCAGCCAAGGTTCTCGACAGTACTACGAGCAGTACTTC
CASSQGSRQYYEQYF
>TRBD1|TRBV6-5|-|TRBJ2-2
TGTGCCAGCAGTTTTGGCAGGGGGCGCACCGGGGAGCTGTTTTTT
CASSFGRGRTGELFF
>-|TRBV10-2|-|TRBJ1-2
TGCGCCAGCAGTGAGTCGTGGGCCTATGGCTACACCTTC
CASSESWAYGYTF
>TRBD2|TRBV6-5|-|TRBJ2-7
TGTGCCAGCAGTTCTTCCAGACTAGCGGGAGCCTACGAGCAGTACTTC
CASSSSRLAGAYEQYF
>TRBD2|TRBV27|-|TRBJ2-7
TGTGCCAGCAGTGGACTAGCGGGGGCCTACGAGCAGTACTTC
CASSGLAGAYEQYF
>-|TRBV7-2|-|TRBJ2-1
TGTGCCAGCAGCTTAAGGCGTGGGCAGGCCCTAACTGAGCAGTTCTTC
CASSLRRGQALTEQFF
>TRBD2|TRBV28|medium-sized|TRBJ2-3
TGTGCCAGCAGAGGCAAGCGGGGGGGCACAGATACGCAGTATTTT
CASRGKRGGTDTQYF